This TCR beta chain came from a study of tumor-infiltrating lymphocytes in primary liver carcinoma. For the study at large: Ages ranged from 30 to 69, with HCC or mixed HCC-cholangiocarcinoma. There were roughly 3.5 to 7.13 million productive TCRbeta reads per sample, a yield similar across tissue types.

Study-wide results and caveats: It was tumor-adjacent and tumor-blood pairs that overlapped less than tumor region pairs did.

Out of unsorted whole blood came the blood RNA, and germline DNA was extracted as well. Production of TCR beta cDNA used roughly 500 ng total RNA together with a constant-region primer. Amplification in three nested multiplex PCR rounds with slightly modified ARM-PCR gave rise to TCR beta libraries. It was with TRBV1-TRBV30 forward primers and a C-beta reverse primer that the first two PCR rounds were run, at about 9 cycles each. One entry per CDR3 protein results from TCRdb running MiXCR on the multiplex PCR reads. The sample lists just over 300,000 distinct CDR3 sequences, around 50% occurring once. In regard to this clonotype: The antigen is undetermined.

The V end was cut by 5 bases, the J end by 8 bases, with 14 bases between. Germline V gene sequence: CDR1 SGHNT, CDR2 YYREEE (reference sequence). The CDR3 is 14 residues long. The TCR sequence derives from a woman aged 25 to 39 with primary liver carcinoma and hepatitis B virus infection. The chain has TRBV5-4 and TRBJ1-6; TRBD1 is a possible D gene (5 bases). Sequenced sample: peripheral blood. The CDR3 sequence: CASRQDRNDSPLHF. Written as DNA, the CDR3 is TGTGCCAGCAGACAAGACAGAAATGATTCACCCCTCCACTTT.